The following is a TCR beta chain sequence with its context. Its antigen remains unknown. The sample is drawn from a study of somatic mutations in cytotoxic T cells in rheumatoid arthritis. Study-level findings and limits: Of approximately 70 patients, fewer than 10 had a largest CD8+ clone that exceeded 20% of CD8+ cells. For patients with rheumatoid arthritis, CD8+ clonality went up with age, while healthy controls showed no such change.

Purity of the CD4+ and CD8+ cells, isolated by positive magnetic bead selection, was checked by flow cytometry. With 3 bases removed from V and 8 bases from J, the gap between germline ends came to 8 bases. This CDR3 is 12 amino acids long. Germline CDR1 reads SGHTA; CDR2 reads FQGNSA. The table came from immunoSEQ multiplex PCR; TCRdb's copy has only in-frame clones and leaves some out. The sample records around 19,000 clones, around 83% being singletons. The V and J genes are TRBV7-2 and TRBJ2-1, with a possible D match to TRBD2 (6 bases). The origin of this receptor is a woman aged 45-60 years in good health. The specimen sequenced was CD8+ T cells sorted from blood. The CDR3 DNA is TGTGCCAGCAGCTTGACTAGTTATGAGCAGTTCTTC. As protein: CASSLTSYEQFF.